The 16 T cell receptor beta chains listed next were all sequenced from one sample in a study of T cell changes during pregnancy in multiple sclerosis (dated by TCRdb to between 2018 and 2020). Library construction relied on the immunoSEQ multiplex PCR assay. The immuneACCESS repertoire file appears here via TCRdb, limited to in-frame rearrangements. These files lack a portion of the clones; in checked studies, under half of the deficit traces to unresolved V genes, and the cause of the others is not known. In all, the sample holds 30,000 to 40,000 clones, and more than 75% of those were seen once. The top ten constitute 6% to 7.5% of the sample. This specimen was CD8+ T cells from peripheral blood mononuclear cells, taken in the third trimester of pregnancy. The receptors were gathered from a female donor with multiple sclerosis, enrolled in a pregnancy study.

The V call is TRBV10-3, the J call TRBJ2-2, with 13 bases fitting TRBD2. The junction had 11 bases not matched to a gene; V was cut back by 6 bases and J by 4 bases. Germline CDR1 is ENHRY and CDR2 is SYGVKD. CDR3 length: 18 residues. This chain's CDR3 is CAIRRGLAGVQGTGELFF. The CDR3 region has the DNA TGTGCCATCAGGCGAGGACTAGCGGGGGTACAGGGCACCGGGGAGCTGTTTTTT.

This sequence joins TRBV4-2 and TRBJ2-1; perhaps TRBD2 as D (6 bases). CDR3 length equals 15 residues. V was shortened by 5 bases and J by 10 bases, with 21 bases between the two germline ends. Germline CDR1 LGHNA, CDR2 YNFKEQ. This chain's CDR3 is CASSYTSWLAEEQFF. CDR3 bases: TGTGCCAGCAGCTATACTAGCTGGTTAGCTGAAGAGCAGTTCTTC.

The chain recombines TRBV7-3 with TRBJ2-1; 7 bases map to TRBD1. The V gene's germline CDR1 is SGHTA and CDR2 FQGTGA. CDR3 size: 16 residues. The trim removed 5 bases at V and 2 bases at J, leaving 9 bases unmatched. The CDR3 sequence is CASSALGTEPYNEQFF. The CDR3 nucleotides are TGTGCCAGCAGCGCCTTGGGGACAGAGCCCTACAATGAGCAGTTCTTC.

This clone was recorded a few times. CDR3 residues: CASSRNRGLFYEQYF. Written as DNA, the CDR3 is TGTGCCAGCTCACGGAACAGGGGGCTGTTCTACGAGCAGTACTTC. The chain joins TRBV18 to TRBJ2-7, with 9 bases that match TRBD1. This CDR3 is 15 amino acids long. The V gene end was trimmed by 4 bases and the J gene end by 3 bases; junction bases not matched to a gene: 7. The germline CDR1 and CDR2 sequences are KGHSH and LQKENI. Full variable domain (missing parts from reference TRBV18 and TRBJ2-7): NAGVMQNPRHLVRRRGQEARLRCSPMKGHSHVYWYRQLPEEGLKFMVYLQKENIIDESGMPKERFSAEFPKEGPSILRIQQVVRGDSAAYFCASSRNRGLFYEQYFGPGTRLTVT.

V gene TRBV27 combines with J gene TRBJ2-1; a possible D gene is TRBD1 (6 bases). The CDR3 has 15 residues. The V gene lost 5 bases and the J gene lost 3 bases, with 14 bases spanning the gap. CDR1 and CDR2 (germline): MNHEY, SMNVEV (reference sequence). This CDR3 is CASSLTGYYYNEQFF. CDR3 DNA: TGTGCCAGCAGTCTCACAGGGTACTACTACAATGAGCAGTTCTTC.

This clone was detected once. The CDR3 protein is CASSLGRQGWGTEAFF. In DNA form, the CDR3 reads TGTGCCAGCAGCTTGGGGCGACAGGGGTGGGGCACTGAAGCTTTCTTT. V gene TRBV5-6 combines with J gene TRBJ1-1; 8 bases fit TRBD1. Losses at the gene ends were 0 bases for V and 4 bases for J; bases not matched to a gene: 8. The CDR3 is made up of 16 amino acids. Germline V CDR1 and CDR2: SGHDT, YYEEEE. The whole variable domain, filled in from reference TRBV5-6 and TRBJ1-1, reads DAGVTQSPTHLIKTRGQQVTLRCSPKSGHDTVSWYQQALGQGPQFIFQYYEEEERQRGNFPDRFSGHQFPNYSSELNVNALLLGDSALYLCASSLGRQGWGTEAFFGQGTRLTVV.

The rearrangement joins TRBV2 to TRBJ1-2; the match to TRBD1 covers 8 bases. The J segment lost 7 bases and the V segment lost 8 bases, leaving 12 bases of the junction unmatched. The CDR3 is made up of 14 amino acids. Germline V CDR1 and CDR2: SNHLY, FYNNEI. This CDR3 is CASYSGRGLGGYTF. Here the CDR3 DNA reads TGTGCCAGCTACTCAGGCAGGGGGCTCGGTGGCTACACCTTC.

Remarks on this clone: It may be a read error: a sequence one base away is much more abundant. J is TRBJ2-3 and V is TRBV6-4; 9 bases are shared with TRBD2. Germline assignment: CDR1 MRHNA and CDR2 SNTAGT. With V trimmed by 4 bases and J by 2 bases, 1 base remained unmatched. The CDR3 has 14 amino acids. CDR3 residues: CASSGGGATDTQYF. The CDR3 region has the DNA TGTGCCAGCAGTGGCGGGGGGGCCACAGATACGCAGTATTTT.

The rearrangement joins TRBV18 to TRBJ1-1; D gene unclear. Trimming removed 3 bases at V and 1 base at J, with 15 bases between. The CDR3 is 16 amino acids. CDR1 is KGHSH, CDR2 LQKENI, per germline. CDR3: CASSPWREGPNTEAFF. CDR3 DNA: TGTGCCAGCTCACCCTGGCGGGAGGGCCCGAACACTGAAGCTTTCTTT.

V gene TRBV30 combines with J gene TRBJ1-1, with D perhaps matching TRBD1 (6 bases). There are 12 residues in the CDR3. From germline, CDR1 is GTSNPN and CDR2 SVGIG (reference sequence). Trimming stripped 2 bases from V and 7 bases from J, with 11 bases between. This chain's CDR3 is CAWSWGLSEAFF. The CDR3 bases are TGTGCCTGGAGTTGGGGGCTAAGTGAAGCTTTCTTT.

The chain combines TRBV9 with TRBJ1-3; maybe TRBD1 (6 bases). The V end was cut by 3 bases, the J end by 4 bases, with 8 bases between. CDR1 is SGDLS, CDR2 YYNGEE, per germline. This CDR3 contains 13 residues. DNA of the CDR3: TGTGCCAGCAGCGGTGACAGGGGAAACACCATATATTTT. Protein sequence: CASSGDRGNTIYF.

The chain links TRBV6-5 to TRBJ1-3; perhaps TRBD1 as D (5 bases). Germline loops: CDR1 MNHEY, CDR2 SVGAGI. CDR3 length: 16 residues. Trimming pared 2 bases from V and 2 bases from J, leaving 13 bases between. The CDR3 loop is CASSYNPWGAGNTIYF. The CDR3 nucleotides are TGTGCCAGCAGTTACAATCCCTGGGGGGCTGGAAACACCATATATTTT.

The chain has TRBV4-3 and TRBJ1-6, with a tentative D call TRBD1 (6 bases). The CDR3 contains 15 residues. Germline-derived CDR1 and CDR2 are LGHNA and YSLEER. The V end was cut by 5 bases, the J end by 7 bases, with 15 bases between. CDR3 nucleotide sequence: TGCGCCAGCAGCACTTCCCGGACAGAGAATTCACCCCTCCACTTT. This codes for CASSTSRTENSPLHF.

In its sample, this clone was seen once. This chain joins TRBV11-1 and TRBJ2-5, with 9 bases fitting TRBD1. The germline gives CDR1 SGHAT, CDR2 FQDESV (reference sequence). The CDR3 loop spans 19 amino acids. The J segment lost 0 bases and the V segment lost 6 bases, leaving 17 bases of the junction unmatched. DNA of the CDR3: TGTGCCAGCAGGTTAAAACAGGGGGCGAGGGTTGGGTACCAAGAGACCCAGTACTTC. The encoded protein is CASRLKQGARVGYQETQYF.

The gene calls are TRBV21-1 and TRBJ1-5; no check of the table's D call, TRBD1, against the DNA was made. TRBV21-1 has pseudogene status. The CDR3 runs to 18 residues. The CDR3 bases are TGTGCCAGTTCGTCCCCCGGGACAGCGCAATATAGCAATCAGCCCCAGCATTTT. Protein: CASSSPGTAQYSNQPQHF.

This rearrangement joins TRBV6-1 to TRBJ2-7; D not certain. CDR3 length: 17 residues. The germline V gene has CDR1 MNHNS and CDR2 SASEGT. V lost 1 base and J lost 3, with 19 bases in between. The CDR3 loop reads CASSEEDGLHLNYEQYF. The CDR3 DNA reads as TGTGCCAGCAGTGAAGAGGATGGGCTCCACCTGAACTACGAGCAGTACTTC.